This T cell receptor beta chain was sequenced in a study of T cells after yellow fever vaccination. Turning to the study itself: SMART-Seq v4 Ultra Low Input served to prepare low-cell-number fractions. Findings of the study overall: The booster response re-showed most primary clones: approximately 95% CD4, around 85% CD8. Shared CD4/CD8 clonotypes were a small share, likely from convergent recombination.

The CDR3 consists of 18 residues. V lost 2 bases to trimming and J lost 7 bases; unmatched junction nucleotides: 12. Germline V gene sequence: CDR1 MNHEY, CDR2 SVGEGT. As for this clonotype: Antigen: not known.

Template-switching 5'RACE yielded the TCR cDNA; a universal primer site and UMIs were added in the process. TCRdb itself ran the 5' RACE reads through MiXCR, one entry per CDR3 protein. The table has 150,000 to 200,000 distinct CDR3 sequences, 11% seen once; the top ten hold just over 35%. The sequence came from a man aged 18 to 29 who received the YFV17D yellow fever vaccine. The chain uses TRBV6-2 or TRBV6-3 and TRBJ2-1; TRBD2 matches at 12 bases. The sample consisted of CD8+ T cells sorted from PBMCs, taken 15 days after the yellow fever booster vaccination. The CDR3 coding sequence is TGTGCCAGCAGTTACCCCAAGCTAGCGGGGGGGCCTTCGAATGAGCAGTTCTTC. Amino acids: CASSYPKLAGGPSNEQFF.